One sample yielded the 27 T cell receptor beta chains listed below, sequenced in a study of CD8+ T cells in alopecia areata. Isolated RNA was reverse transcribed into cDNA used as the sequencing template. Assay used: immunoSEQ multiplex PCR; TCRdb lists only in-frame clones, some missing. The sample consists of 200,000 to 250,000 clones, over 60% of them appearing once. Treatment of the sample: oral pan-JAK inhibitor, 5-10 mg twice daily. Sequences were derived from CD4+ T cells sorted from blood, sampled at week 4, from a patient treated with tofacitinib. Receptors were obtained from a human donor with alopecia areata.

This sequence joins TRBV7-2 and TRBJ2-7; D is ambiguous. V was pared by 1 base and J by 7 bases, with 11 bases between. The germline V gene has CDR1 SGHTA and CDR2 FQGNSA. The CDR3 totals 13 residues. The CDR3 region is CASSLVRAGEQYF. The CDR3 coding sequence is TGTGCCAGCAGCTTAGTAAGGGCAGGAGAGCAGTACTTC.

The CDR3 coding sequence is TGTGCCTGTGAGCCGGGACAGGGGAAAAACATTCAGTACTTC. Its protein product is CACEPGQGKNIQYF. This sequence joins TRBV30 and TRBJ2-4; 10 nucleotides align to TRBD1. V trimming: 6 bases; J trimming: 4 bases; junction bases outside the gene matches: 6. The CDR3 has 14 amino acids. Germline V CDR1 and CDR2: GTSNPN, SVGIG (reference sequence).

This sequence joins TRBV29-1 and TRBJ2-3; 7 bases fit TRBD2. Germline values: CDR1 SQVTM, CDR2 ANQGSEA. Germline trimming cut 5 bases from V and 1 base from J; bases unmatched to any gene: 6. The CDR3 spans 14 residues. The CDR3 region is CSVTAGPRTDTQYF. The CDR3 DNA follows: TGCAGCGTTACAGCGGGGCCCCGCACAGATACGCAGTATTTT.

The chain couples TRBV29-1 to TRBJ1-2; TRBD1 is a possible D gene (6 bases). The CDR3 is 12 amino acids. The germline V and J ends were trimmed by 6 bases and 7 bases, with 15 bases remaining between them. Germline V CDR1 and CDR2: SQVTM, ANQGSEA. The CDR3 is CSVQQGGGGYTF. The CDR3 DNA follows: TGCAGCGTCCAACAGGGAGGGGGTGGCTACACCTTC.

The chain carries TRBV5-1 and TRBJ1-1; possible D gene TRBD1, 6 bases. The V gene's germline CDR1 is SGHRS and CDR2 YFSETQ. This CDR3 has 18 residues. The V and J ends lost 0 bases and 2 bases respectively, with 20 bases between them. The chain's CDR3 is CASSLVITGSPRNTEAFF. The CDR3 DNA sequence: TGCGCCAGCAGCTTGGTTATAACAGGGTCGCCCCGAAACACTGAAGCTTTCTTT.

This clone has just one count. The sample contains more than one DNA sequence encoding this CDR3. The V gene is TRBV5-1, the J gene TRBJ1-2; D is ambiguous. The CDR3 spans 14 residues. Germline CDR1 SGHRS, CDR2 YFSETQ. The V end lost 4 bases, the J end lost 2 bases, and 12 bases lay between the germline ends. The CDR3 sequence: CASSPDPGNYGYTF. The DNA of the CDR3 is TGCGCCAGCAGCCCGGACCCGGGGAACTATGGCTACACCTTC.

Points on this clone: The junction does not match germline at one end; this may be a read error. The rearrangement uses TRBV10-3 and TRBJ1-5; D not resolved. Germline V gene lookup returns CDR1 ENHRY and CDR2 SYGVKD. The CDR3 runs to 14 residues. CDR3 sequence: CAISGIWSNQPQHF. The DNA for the CDR3 is TGTGCCATCAGTGGGATATGGAGCAACCAGCCCCAGCATTTT.

This clone appeared a few times. J is TRBJ1-5 and V is TRBV2; D is undetermined. V was cut by 6 bases and J by 11 bases, with 20 bases left in between. This CDR3 has 14 amino acids. Per germline, CDR1 SNHLY and CDR2 FYNNEI. As DNA, the CDR3 is TGTGCCAGCAGGACCGACCGTTTTTTAAAGGCCCAGCATTTT. Translated, it gives CASRTDRFLKAQHF.

This clone turned up a few times. The V call is TRBV2, the J call TRBJ2-5, with D hard to call. This CDR3 region has 10 residues. The germline V and J ends were trimmed by 5 bases and 4 bases, with 2 bases remaining between them. The V gene's germline CDR1 is SNHLY and CDR2 FYNNEI. The chain's CDR3 is CASSSETQYF. DNA for the CDR3: TGTGCCAGCAGTTCAGAGACCCAGTACTTC.

V usage is TRBV5-1 and J usage is TRBJ2-5, with D uncertain. CDR3 length equals 13 residues. V dropped 3 bases and J dropped 2 bases, with 8 bases sitting between them. Germline loops: CDR1 SGHRS, CDR2 YFSETQ. The CDR3 spells CASSSGRQETQYF. For the CDR3, the DNA is TGCGCCAGCAGCTCGGGCAGACAAGAGACCCAGTACTTC.

The chain couples TRBV30 to TRBJ1-4; D is uncertain. Deletions cut 0 bases from V and 8 bases from J, with 16 bases between. The germline V gene has CDR1 GTSNPN and CDR2 SVGIG (reference sequence). CDR3 length equals 15 residues. In DNA form, the CDR3 reads TGTGCCTGGAGTGTTGGGCTACACGCCGGGGAAAAACTGTTTTTT. Its protein product is CAWSVGLHAGEKLFF.

The J gene is TRBJ2-2, the V gene TRBV30; a possible D gene is TRBD2 (6 bases). Trimming pared 1 base from V and 4 bases from J, leaving 7 bases between. In germline, CDR1 is GTSNPN, CDR2 SVGIG (reference sequence). The CDR3 runs 13 residues. CDR3 coding DNA: TGTGCCTGGAGTGCGGGGGTCACCGGGGAGCTGTTTTTT. Its translation: CAWSAGVTGELFF.

CDR3 DNA: TGTGCCAGCAGCGGGGCGGGGTATGGCTACACCTTC. It codes for CASSGAGYGYTF. The chain joins TRBV9 to TRBJ1-2; D is undetermined. CDR1 is SGDLS, CDR2 YYNGEE, per germline. The CDR3 has 12 amino acids. V dropped 3 bases and J dropped 5 bases, with 8 bases sitting between them.

The chain recombines TRBV5-1 with TRBJ2-5; 9 nucleotides match TRBD2. Unmatched junction bases numbered 5, after V lost 1 base and J lost 1 base. There are 16 residues in the CDR3. Germline CDR1 and CDR2: SGHRS and YFSETQ. As DNA, the CDR3 is TGCGCCAGCAGCTTGTCGGTAGCGGGGGCCCAAGAGACCCAGTACTTC. This codes for CASSLSVAGAQETQYF.

The chain employs TRBV5-1 and TRBJ1-1; D is ambiguous. This CDR3 region has 16 residues. V gave up 4 bases and J gave up 4 bases, with 20 bases separating them. Germline CDR1 SGHRS, CDR2 YFSETQ. CDR3 loop: CASSPRVGQEATEAFF. The CDR3 DNA sequence: TGCGCCAGCAGCCCGCGGGTTGGGCAAGAGGCCACTGAAGCTTTCTTT.

This clone has more than one count but fewer than ten. The chain couples TRBV10-3 to TRBJ2-3; D gene uncertain. CDR1 is ENHRY, CDR2 SYGVKD, per germline. The CDR3 consists of 14 residues. V was cut by 0 bases and J by 5 bases, with 9 bases left in between. CDR3 amino acids: CAISESGVRDTQYF. The CDR3 region has the DNA TGTGCCATCAGTGAGTCTGGAGTGAGAGATACGCAGTATTTT.

The chain combines TRBV15 with TRBJ1-2; unclear D gene. This CDR3 contains 14 residues. Looked up from germline, CDR1 is LNHNV and CDR2 is YYDKDF (reference sequence). With 0 bases removed from V and 4 bases from J, the gap between germline ends came to 9 bases. Here the CDR3 reads CATSRDPGFYGYTF. Here the CDR3 DNA reads TGTGCCACCAGCAGAGACCCGGGGTTCTATGGCTACACCTTC.

This chain uses TRBV5-6 with TRBJ1-1; D unresolved. Trimming took off 2 bases at V and 0 bases at J, with 8 bases between the two ends. The CDR3 has 14 residues. CDR1 and CDR2 from the germline V gene are SGHDT and YYEEEE. In nucleotides, the CDR3 is TGTGCCAGCAGCTTCGAACTCATGAACACTGAAGCTTTCTTT. Translating it yields CASSFELMNTEAFF.

There are a few counts of this clone. This chain connects TRBV29-1 to TRBJ2-7; D perhaps matches TRBD2 (5 bases). Trimming took 1 base from V and 5 from J, leaving 9 bases between them. The CDR3 is 12 residues long. Germline V gives CDR1 SQVTM, CDR2 ANQGSEA. CDR3 protein: CSVEGAGDEQYF. The CDR3 DNA sequence: TGCAGCGTTGAAGGAGCCGGGGACGAGCAGTACTTC.

V usage is TRBV6-5 and J usage is TRBJ1-4; D uncertain. The V end was cut by 2 bases, the J end by 2 bases, with 6 bases between. Germline loops: CDR1 MNHEY, CDR2 SVGAGI. The CDR3 is made up of 14 amino acids. The CDR3 reads CASSYGGTNEKLFF. The CDR3 DNA is TGTGCCAGCAGTTACGGCGGGACTAATGAAAAACTGTTTTTT.

This clone was detected only a few times. The chain is built from TRBV9 and TRBJ1-2, with D possibly being TRBD1 (5 bases). Between the trimmed V and J ends, which lost 3 bases and 0 bases, there was a span of 9 bases. Germline V gene sequence: CDR1 SGDLS, CDR2 YYNGEE. This CDR3 has 14 residues. The CDR3 DNA follows: TGTGCCAGCAGCGCTGGGGACTCTAACTATGGCTACACCTTC. This codes for CASSAGDSNYGYTF.

This chain links TRBV19 with TRBJ2-5, with a possible D match to TRBD1 (7 bases). CDR3 length: 13 amino acids. V was shortened by 7 bases and J by 4 bases, with 13 bases between the two germline ends. Germline lookup yields CDR1 LNHDA and CDR2 SQIVND (reference sequence). CDR3 residues: CASTHRGGETQYF. The CDR3, as DNA: TGTGCCAGTACACACAGGGGAGGAGAGACCCAGTACTTC.

J is TRBJ2-5 and V is TRBV30; D remains ambiguous. With 3 bases removed from V and 8 bases from J, the gap between germline ends came to 7 bases. Per the germline V gene, CDR1 is GTSNPN and CDR2 is SVGIG (reference sequence). The length of the CDR3 is 10 residues. CDR3 nucleotides: TGTGCCTGGAGCTCAGGAACCCAGTACTTC. Protein product: CAWSSGTQYF.

This clone was seen only once. J is TRBJ2-1 and V is TRBV15; TRBD1 agrees at 10 bases. The junction had 7 bases not matched to a gene; V was cut back by 4 bases and J by 7 bases. Per the germline V gene, CDR1 is LNHNV and CDR2 is YYDKDF (reference sequence). The CDR3 covers 15 residues. In DNA form, the CDR3 reads TGTGCCACCAGCACTGGACAGGGGGAGAGTAATGAGCAGTTCTTC. Its translation: CATSTGQGESNEQFF.

In this sample, this clone turned up a few times. The V call is TRBV29-1, the J call TRBJ2-5, with D unclear. The V end was cut by 5 bases, the J end by 5 bases, with 6 bases between. This CDR3 has 10 residues. Germline values: CDR1 SQVTM, CDR2 ANQGSEA. The CDR3 reads CSVRLETQYF. CDR3 DNA: TGCAGCGTTCGTTTGGAGACCCAGTACTTC.

The chain joins TRBV29-1 to TRBJ2-2, with a tentative D call TRBD1 (5 bases). V was cut by 8 bases and J by 1 base, with 11 bases left in between. The CDR3 contains 13 residues. CDR1 SQVTM and CDR2 ANQGSEA come from the germline V gene. CDR3 coding DNA: TGCAGCCCCTCTACAGGGAACACCGGGGAGCTGTTTTTT. It codes for CSPSTGNTGELFF.

This clone was picked up a small number of times. The chain has TRBV30 and TRBJ1-1; D gene ambiguous. The CDR3 has 12 amino acids. V was cut by 4 bases and J by 5 bases, with 11 bases left in between. Germline V CDR1 and CDR2: GTSNPN, SVGIG (reference sequence). The CDR3 region is CAWTEGRTEAFF. The CDR3 region has the DNA TGTGCCTGGACGGAGGGTCGGACTGAAGCTTTCTTT.